The entry below describes one TCR beta chain. The antigen is undetermined. The sample originates from a study of beta chain features in type 1 diabetes. Points from the study as a whole: Naive, central memory and Treg TCRB repertoires appeared more alike in patients than in healthy donors.

Germline V gene data show CDR1 as MGHDK and CDR2 as SYGVNS. The CDR3 sequence is 14 residues long. V lost 4 bases and J 5 bases, leaving 14 bases between the germline ends. The isolated RNA, all of it, was reverse transcribed, so expressed TCRB transcripts were what got sequenced. The assay was immunoSEQ multiplex PCR, and TCRdb's table has in-frame clones only and misses some. Altogether some 220,000 clones are present, about a tenth being singletons, with the ten largest covering 1% to 1.5%. Material: central memory CD4+ T cells from blood. V is TRBV25-1 and J is TRBJ2-5; D might be TRBD1 (6 bases). The source is a man between 18 and 35 years old in good health. The CDR3: CASSAIGGRETQYF. The CDR3 region has the DNA TGTGCCAGCAGTGCAATAGGGGGTAGGGAGACCCAGTACTTC.